Presented here are 22 T cell receptor beta chains from one specimen sequenced in a study of cytomegalovirus exposure and HLA in healthy donors. Primers included in the PCR were 60 Vbeta and 13 Jbeta primers. The protocol was immunoSEQ multiplex PCR, while the TCRdb copy is restricted to in-frame clones and leaves out a portion. The table has some 110,000 clones, around 76% seen once. Sequencing input: PBMCs. All receptors derive from a woman in her sixties in good health and CMV-seropositive.

The rearrangement links TRBV5-6 to TRBJ2-5; D possibly corresponds to TRBD2 (5 bases). The end of the DNA fits TRBJ2-7 better, so the J call may be wrong. The CDR3 spans 13 residues. Per germline, CDR1 SGHDT and CDR2 YYEEEE. In DNA, the CDR3 is TGTGCCAGCAGCCAGCCCACTAGCTACGAGCAGTACTTC. It translates to CASSQPTSYEQYF.

This clone was observed a handful of times. The rearrangement joins TRBV2 to TRBJ1-5; 9 bases align to TRBD1. With V trimmed by 6 bases and J by 1 base, 7 bases remained unmatched. This CDR3 is 16 amino acids long. CDR1 and CDR2 (germline): SNHLY, FYNNEI. The CDR3 DNA reads as TGTGCCAGCAGACCACAGGGGGCGTTAAGCAATCAGCCCCAGCATTTT. Amino acid sequence: CASRPQGALSNQPQHF.

This clone turned up a few times. J is TRBJ2-3 and V is TRBV13; tentatively, D is TRBD1 (6 bases). CDR1 is PRHDT and CDR2 is FYEKMQ in the germline V gene (reference sequence). This CDR3 has 15 residues. The V end was cut by 6 bases, the J end by 6 bases, with 19 bases between. The CDR3 protein is CASSVEQTGMDTQYF. CDR3 DNA: TGTGCCAGCAGTGTAGAACAAACAGGGATGGATACGCAGTATTTT.

The chain has TRBV27 and TRBJ2-7, with D possibly being TRBD1 (7 bases). The V gene lost 3 bases and the J gene lost 4 bases, with 13 bases spanning the gap. Germline loops: CDR1 MNHEY, CDR2 SMNVEV (reference sequence). The CDR3 spans 14 residues. CDR3 DNA sequence: TGTGCCAGCAGTTTGAAGGGGGCGGGGTACGAGCAGTACTTC. Amino acid sequence: CASSLKGAGYEQYF.

This clone was detected a few times. The chain links TRBV7-2 to TRBJ2-3; 12 bases fit TRBD2. CDR1 is SGHTA, CDR2 FQGNSA, per germline. Losses at the gene ends were 3 bases for V and 6 bases for J; bases not matched to a gene: 16. The CDR3 has 19 residues. CDR3 amino acids: CASSFRPKSSGGASDTQYF. CDR3 sequence (DNA): TGTGCCAGCAGCTTCAGACCAAAATCTAGCGGGGGGGCCTCGGATACGCAGTATTTT.

The rearrangement joins TRBV7-9 to TRBJ1-2; a weak D match, TRBD1 (5 bases). This CDR3 comprises 14 residues. V was shortened by 5 bases and J by 3 bases, with 13 bases between the two germline ends. The V gene's germline CDR1 is SEHNR and CDR2 FQNEAQ (reference sequence). DNA for the CDR3: TGTGCCAGCAGCGCGCGGGGGGTTGACTATGGCTACACCTTC. Its protein is CASSARGVDYGYTF. Using reference TRBV7-9 and TRBJ1-2 for the parts outside the CDR3, the full variable domain is DTGVSQNPRHKITKRGQNVTFRCDPISEHNRLYWYRQTLGQGPEFLTYFQNEAQLEKSRLLSDRFSAERPKGSFSTLEIQRTEQGDSAMYLCASSARGVDYGYTFGSGTRLTVV.

The CDR3 loop reads CASSSYRGSTEAFF. The CDR3, as DNA: TGTGCCAGCAGTTCATACAGGGGTAGCACTGAAGCTTTCTTT. The chain is built from TRBV27 and TRBJ1-1, with 7 bases matching TRBD1. Germline V gene sequence: CDR1 MNHEY, CDR2 SMNVEV (reference sequence). The trim removed 4 bases at V and 4 bases at J, leaving 6 bases unmatched. The CDR3 covers 14 residues.

The V gene is TRBV7-9, the J gene TRBJ2-3; D is ambiguous. CDR1 and CDR2 from the germline V gene are SEHNR and FQNEAQ (reference sequence). This CDR3 spans 13 amino acids. Trimming took 5 bases from V and 3 from J, leaving 9 bases between them. The CDR3 coding sequence is TGTGCCAGCAGCGATCGGAGTACAGATACGCAGTATTTT. It translates to CASSDRSTDTQYF.

The chain links TRBV9 to TRBJ2-1; D gene unclear. The CDR3 is 16 amino acids. V lost 4 bases and J 6 bases, leaving 20 bases between the germline ends. Germline loops: CDR1 SGDLS, CDR2 YYNGEE. In nucleotides, the CDR3 is TGTGCCAGCAGCCTAACTGGCGGCAGCCCAATCAATGAGCAGTTCTTC. This sequence encodes CASSLTGGSPINEQFF.

This sequence joins TRBV19 and TRBJ1-1; the match to TRBD1 covers 7 bases. The CDR3 is 15 amino acids. In germline, CDR1 is LNHDA, CDR2 SQIVND (reference sequence). Trimming cost V 6 bases and J 1 base; bases outside gene matches: 8. The CDR3 DNA reads TGTGCCAGTAGGACCGCACAGGGGCCGAACACTGAAGCTTTCTTT. Amino acids: CASRTAQGPNTEAFF.

The rearrangement joins TRBV6-1 to TRBJ2-7; D perhaps matches TRBD1 (6 bases). From germline, CDR1 is MNHNS and CDR2 SASEGT. The CDR3 consists of 14 residues. Trimming left V 5 bases short and J 6 bases short, with 17 bases between. DNA for the CDR3: TGTGCCAGCAGTTTTGAGGGGGTTGCAGGCGAGCAGTACTTC. It is translated as CASSFEGVAGEQYF.

The V gene is TRBV11-2, the J gene TRBJ2-5, with D tentatively TRBD2 (5 bases). The J call is uncertain, as TRBJ2-7 better fits the DNA end. The CDR3 totals 15 residues. The germline V gene has CDR1 SGHAT and CDR2 FQNNGV. The CDR3 DNA is TGTGCCAGCAGCCCGGGATACCAAGGATCGGACGAGCAGTACTTC. It codes for CASSPGYQGSDEQYF.

This clone came up a few times. This rearrangement joins TRBV7-2 to TRBJ1-2; D is uncertain. The CDR3 extends over 16 amino acids. Germline CDR1 SGHTA, CDR2 FQGNSA. V dropped 4 bases and J dropped 5 bases, with 20 bases sitting between them. DNA for the CDR3: TGTGCCAGCAGCTCCGATCCAACCCCTGGAGGATATGGCTACACCTTC. This gives the protein CASSSDPTPGGYGYTF.

This clone was picked up a small number of times. The chain links TRBV7-8 to TRBJ2-7; 11 nucleotides align to TRBD2. Germline V CDR1 and CDR2: SGHVS, FQNEAQ. The CDR3 extends over 16 amino acids. The trim removed 4 bases at V and 5 bases at J, leaving 10 bases unmatched. The chain's CDR3 is CASSWVGVAGGNEQYF. CDR3 nucleotides: TGTGCCAGCAGCTGGGTCGGAGTAGCGGGAGGGAACGAGCAGTACTTC.

DNA of the CDR3: TGCGCCAGCAGCTCCGGGGAGCTGGGACTAGCGAGATTGAATGAGCAGTTCTTC. Translated, it gives CASSSGELGLARLNEQFF. J is TRBJ2-1 and V is TRBV5-1; 10 bases match TRBD2. Germline V lookup: CDR1 SGHRS, CDR2 YFSETQ. V gave up 3 bases and J gave up 7 bases; unmatched junction bases: 16. The length of the CDR3 is 18 residues.

The J gene is TRBJ2-5, the V gene TRBV18, with TRBD1 matching 8 bases. The CDR3 is 15 amino acids. Germline CDR1 reads KGHSH; CDR2 reads LQKENI. Unmatched junction bases numbered 5, after V lost 3 bases and J lost 2 bases. CDR3 sequence: CASSPGTGTQETQYF. CDR3 DNA sequence: TGTGCCAGCTCACCGGGGACAGGAACGCAAGAGACCCAGTACTTC.

This sequence joins TRBV5-1 and TRBJ2-2, with a possible D match to TRBD1 (5 bases). The CDR3 has 14 amino acids. Between the trimmed V and J ends, which lost 2 bases and 3 bases, there was a span of 8 bases. CDR1 is SGHRS and CDR2 is YFSETQ in the germline V gene. The CDR3 region has the DNA TGCGCCAGCAGCTTACAGGAGCACACCGGGGAGCTGTTTTTT. Its translation is CASSLQEHTGELFF.

The chain has TRBV19 and TRBJ1-6; 10 nucleotides align to TRBD1. With V trimmed by 7 bases and J by 9 bases, 3 bases remained unmatched. The CDR3 extends over 13 amino acids. From germline, CDR1 is LNHDA and CDR2 SQIVND (reference sequence). The CDR3: CASMGTGVSPLHF. CDR3 bases: TGTGCCAGTATGGGGACAGGGGTTTCACCCCTCCACTTT. The variable domain in full, with the rest retrieved from reference TRBV19 and TRBJ1-6, is DGGITQSPKYLFRKEGQNVTLSCEQNLNHDAMYWYRQDPGQGLRLIYYSQIVNDFQKGDIAEGYSVSREKKESFPLTVTSAQKNPTAFYLCASMGTGVSPLHFGNGTRLTVT.

For the CDR3, the DNA is TGTGCCAGCAGCTTAGAATCGGTAGTCCGCGAGAACACTGAAGCTTTCTTT. Translated, it gives CASSLESVVRENTEAFF. The chain combines TRBV7-6 with TRBJ1-1; D is undetermined. V was cut by 1 base and J by 1 base, with 16 bases left in between. CDR1 is SGHVS, CDR2 FNYEAQ, per germline. The CDR3 runs to 17 residues.

This chain connects TRBV5-4 to TRBJ2-7; D not resolved. Trimming pared 0 bases from V and 6 bases from J, leaving 16 bases between. The length of the CDR3 is 15 residues. The germline V gene has CDR1 SGHNT and CDR2 YYREEE (reference sequence). The CDR3 protein is CASSLAQTGGSEQYF. DNA of the CDR3: TGTGCCAGCAGCTTGGCCCAGACTGGCGGAAGCGAGCAGTACTTC.

V usage is TRBV5-1 and J usage is TRBJ2-5; 8 positions agree with TRBD2. CDR3 length: 13 residues. Germline CDR1 reads SGHRS; CDR2 reads YFSETQ. V lost 4 bases to trimming and J lost 5 bases; unmatched junction nucleotides: 4. This CDR3 reads CASSSGSGETQYF. In DNA form, the CDR3 reads TGCGCCAGCAGCAGCGGGAGCGGTGAGACCCAGTACTTC.

The gene calls are TRBV7-9 and TRBJ1-2, with a tentative D call TRBD1 (5 bases). Germline values: CDR1 SEHNR, CDR2 FQNEAQ (reference sequence). This CDR3 has 16 amino acids. V lost 5 bases, J lost 0 bases, and 16 bases lay in between. CDR3 amino acids: CASSPKPLTANYGYTF. The CDR3, as DNA: TGTGCCAGCAGCCCTAAGCCACTGACAGCTAACTATGGCTACACCTTC.